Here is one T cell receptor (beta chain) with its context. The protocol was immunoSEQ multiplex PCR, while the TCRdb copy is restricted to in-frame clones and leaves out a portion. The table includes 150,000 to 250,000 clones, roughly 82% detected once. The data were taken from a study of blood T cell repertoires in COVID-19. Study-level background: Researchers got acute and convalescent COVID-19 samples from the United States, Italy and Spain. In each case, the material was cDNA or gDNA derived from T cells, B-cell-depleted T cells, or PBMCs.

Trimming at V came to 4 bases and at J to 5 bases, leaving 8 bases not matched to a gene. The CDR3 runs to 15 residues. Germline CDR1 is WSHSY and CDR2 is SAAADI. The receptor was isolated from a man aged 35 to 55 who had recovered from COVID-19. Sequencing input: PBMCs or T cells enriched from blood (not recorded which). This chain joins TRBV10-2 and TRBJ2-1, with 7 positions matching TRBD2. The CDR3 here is CASSGSGIWHNEQFF. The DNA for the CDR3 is TGCGCCAGCAGTGGAAGCGGGATCTGGCACAATGAGCAGTTCTTC.